This T cell receptor beta chain was profiled in a study of T cell responses to AZD1222 COVID-19 vaccine. Clones were sequenced by immunoSEQ multiplex PCR, and TCRdb holds only the in-frame ones, with some missing. The table shows about 110,000 clones, with about 91% occurring only once. CDR3 length equals 12 residues. CDR1 SNHLY and CDR2 FYNNEI come from the germline V gene. V lost 8 bases to trimming and J lost 4 bases, with 10 bases between them. Study-wide findings and caveats: It was only a handful of AZD1222 recipients who were seropositive at baseline.

On this clone itself: Its antigen is not identified.

The V call is TRBV2, the J call TRBJ2-3; tentatively, D is TRBD1 or TRBD2 (6 bases each). The source of this sequence is an adult in good health. The sequenced sample was peripheral blood, obtained on day 0 of AZD1222 vaccination. Written as DNA, the CDR3 is TGTGCCAGCTTGAGGGGGGCAGATACGCAGTATTTT. Its protein is CASLRGADTQYF.